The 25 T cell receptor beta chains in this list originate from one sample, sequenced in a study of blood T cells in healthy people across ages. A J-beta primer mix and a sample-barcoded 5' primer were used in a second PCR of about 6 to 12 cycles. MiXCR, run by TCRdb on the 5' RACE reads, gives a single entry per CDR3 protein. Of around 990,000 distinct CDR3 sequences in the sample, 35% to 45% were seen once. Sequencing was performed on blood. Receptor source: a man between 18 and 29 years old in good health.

CDR3 loop: CASSIRWVDGYTF. The DNA of the CDR3 is TGTGCCAGTAGTATACGATGGGTGGACGGCTACACCTTC. The gene calls are TRBV19 and TRBJ1-2; D is unresolved. The CDR3 runs 13 residues. Looked up from germline, CDR1 is LNHDA and CDR2 is SQIVND (reference sequence). V was cut by 2 bases and J by 8 bases, with 12 bases left in between. The full variable domain, rest sourced from reference TRBV19 and TRBJ1-2, is DGGITQSPKYLFRKEGQNVTLSCEQNLNHDAMYWYRQDPGQGLRLIYYSQIVNDFQKGDIAEGYSVSREKKESFPLTVTSAQKNPTAFYLCASSIRWVDGYTFGSGTRLTVV.

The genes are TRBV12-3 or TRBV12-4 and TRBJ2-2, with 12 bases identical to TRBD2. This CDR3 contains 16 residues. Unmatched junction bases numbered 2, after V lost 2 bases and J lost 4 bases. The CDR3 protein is CASSLLGLAGTGELFF. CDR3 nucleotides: TGTGCCAGCAGTTTACTGGGACTAGCGGGCACCGGGGAGCTGTTTTTT.

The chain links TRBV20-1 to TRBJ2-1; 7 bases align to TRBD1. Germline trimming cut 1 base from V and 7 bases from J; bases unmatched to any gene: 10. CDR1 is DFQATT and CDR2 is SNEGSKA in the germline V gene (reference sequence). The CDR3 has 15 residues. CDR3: CSARGPTGPRNEQFF. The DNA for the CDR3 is TGCAGTGCTAGAGGCCCGACAGGGCCTAGGAATGAGCAGTTCTTC.

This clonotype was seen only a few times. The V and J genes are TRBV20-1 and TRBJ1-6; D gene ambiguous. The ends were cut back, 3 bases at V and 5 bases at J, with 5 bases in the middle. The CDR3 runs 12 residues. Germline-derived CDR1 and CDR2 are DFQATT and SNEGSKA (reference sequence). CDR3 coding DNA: TGCAGTGCTAGTATAGATAATTCACCCCTCCACTTT. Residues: CSASIDNSPLHF.

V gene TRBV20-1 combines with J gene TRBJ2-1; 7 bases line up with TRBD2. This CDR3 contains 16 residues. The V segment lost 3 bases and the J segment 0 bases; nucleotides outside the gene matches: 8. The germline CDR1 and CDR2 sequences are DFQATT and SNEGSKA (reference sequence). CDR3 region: CSASILATSSYNEQFF. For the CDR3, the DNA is TGCAGTGCTAGTATACTAGCGACGAGCTCCTACAATGAGCAGTTCTTC.

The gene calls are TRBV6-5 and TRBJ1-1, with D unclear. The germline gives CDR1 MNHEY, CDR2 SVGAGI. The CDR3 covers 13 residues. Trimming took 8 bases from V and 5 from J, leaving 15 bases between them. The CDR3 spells CASQLVQRTEAFF. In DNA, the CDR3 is TGTGCCAGCCAACTTGTTCAGCGAACTGAAGCTTTCTTT.

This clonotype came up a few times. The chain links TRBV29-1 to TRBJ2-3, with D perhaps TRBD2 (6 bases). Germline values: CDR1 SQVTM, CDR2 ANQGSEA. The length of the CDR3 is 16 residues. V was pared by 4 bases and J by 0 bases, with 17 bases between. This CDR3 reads CSVGGVTGGSTDTQYF. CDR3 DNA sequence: TGCAGCGTTGGTGGGGTAACCGGGGGAAGCACAGATACGCAGTATTTT.

CDR3 amino acids: CAISKRYGYTF. The CDR3 DNA is TGTGCCATCTCCAAAAGATATGGCTACACCTTC. The rearrangement joins TRBV10-3 to TRBJ1-2; D is undetermined. The CDR3 is 11 amino acids. V lost 8 bases and J 5 bases, leaving 9 bases between the germline ends. From germline, CDR1 is ENHRY and CDR2 SYGVKD.

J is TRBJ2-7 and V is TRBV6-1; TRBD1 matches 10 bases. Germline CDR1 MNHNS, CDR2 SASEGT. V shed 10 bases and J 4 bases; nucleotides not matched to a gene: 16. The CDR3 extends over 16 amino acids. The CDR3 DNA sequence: TGTGCCACCCGTGGGACAGGGGCAGAATTGGCATACGAGCAGTACTTC. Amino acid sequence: CATRGTGAELAYEQYF.

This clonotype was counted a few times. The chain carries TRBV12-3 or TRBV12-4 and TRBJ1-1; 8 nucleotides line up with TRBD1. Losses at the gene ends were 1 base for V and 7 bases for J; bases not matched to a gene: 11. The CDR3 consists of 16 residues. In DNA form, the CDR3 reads TGTGCCAGCAGTTTAGTGGGCTGGACAGGGTTTCGTGAAGCTTTCTTT. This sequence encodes CASSLVGWTGFREAFF.

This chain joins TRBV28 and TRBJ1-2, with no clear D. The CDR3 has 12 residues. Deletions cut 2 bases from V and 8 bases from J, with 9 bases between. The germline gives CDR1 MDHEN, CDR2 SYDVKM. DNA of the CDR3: TGTGCCAGCAGTTTAAACGGGAAGGGCTACACCTTC. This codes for CASSLNGKGYTF.

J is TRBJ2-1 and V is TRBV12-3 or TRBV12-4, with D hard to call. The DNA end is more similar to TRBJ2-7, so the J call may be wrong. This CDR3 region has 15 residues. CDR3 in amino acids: CASSLGQTPDNEQYF. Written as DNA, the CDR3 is TGTGCCAGCAGTTTAGGGCAGACCCCTGACAATGAGCAGTACTTC.

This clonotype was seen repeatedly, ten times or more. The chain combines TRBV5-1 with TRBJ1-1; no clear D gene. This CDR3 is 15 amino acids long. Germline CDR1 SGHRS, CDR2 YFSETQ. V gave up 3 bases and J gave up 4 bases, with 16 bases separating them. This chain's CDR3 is CASSSESGSGTEAFF. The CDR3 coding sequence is TGCGCCAGCAGCTCGGAAAGCGGGTCCGGCACTGAAGCTTTCTTT.

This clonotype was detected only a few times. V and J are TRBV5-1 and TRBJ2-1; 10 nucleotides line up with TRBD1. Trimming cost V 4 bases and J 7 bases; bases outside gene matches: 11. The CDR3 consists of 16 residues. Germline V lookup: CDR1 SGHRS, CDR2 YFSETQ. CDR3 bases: TGCGCCAGCAGCACTGAAGGGACAGGGGCCCGTAATGAGCAGTTCTTC. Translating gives CASSTEGTGARNEQFF.

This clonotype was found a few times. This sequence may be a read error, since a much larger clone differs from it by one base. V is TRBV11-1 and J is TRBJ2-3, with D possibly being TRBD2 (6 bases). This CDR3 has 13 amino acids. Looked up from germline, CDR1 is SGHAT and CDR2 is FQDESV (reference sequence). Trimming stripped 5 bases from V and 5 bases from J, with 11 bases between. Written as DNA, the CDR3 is TGTGCCAGCAGCGTAGGAGGGAGAGATACGCAGTATTTT. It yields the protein CASSVGGRDTQYF.

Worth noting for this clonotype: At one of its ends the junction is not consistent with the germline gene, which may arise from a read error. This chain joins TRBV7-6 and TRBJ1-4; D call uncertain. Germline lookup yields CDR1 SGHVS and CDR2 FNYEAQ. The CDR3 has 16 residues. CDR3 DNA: TGTGTCAGCAGCTTAGCACCGGGTGCAACTAATGAAAAACTGTTTTTT. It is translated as CVSSLAPGATNEKLFF.

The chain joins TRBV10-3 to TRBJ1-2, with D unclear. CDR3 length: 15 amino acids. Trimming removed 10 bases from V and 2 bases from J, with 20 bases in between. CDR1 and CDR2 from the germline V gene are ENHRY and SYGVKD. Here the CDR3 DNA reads TGTGCCACCAGACCGGGCCAACCGGCAAACTATGGCTACACCTTC. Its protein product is CATRPGQPANYGYTF.

The CDR3 region is CASSLRAPVGHEQFF. CDR3 bases: TGTGCCAGCAGTTTGCGGGCCCCGGTGGGCCATGAGCAGTTCTTC. The chain uses TRBV28 and TRBJ2-1; D may be TRBD2 (5 bases). Deletions cut 3 bases from V and 8 bases from J, with 17 bases between. CDR1 is MDHEN, CDR2 SYDVKM, per germline. The CDR3 has 15 amino acids. Based on the CDR3 plus reference TRBV28 and TRBJ2-1, the full variable domain is DVKVTQSSRYLVKRTGEKVFLECVQDMDHENMFWYRQDPGLGLRLIYFSYDVKMKEKGDIPEGYSVSREKKERFSLILESASTNQTSMYLCASSLRAPVGHEQFFGPGTRLTVL.

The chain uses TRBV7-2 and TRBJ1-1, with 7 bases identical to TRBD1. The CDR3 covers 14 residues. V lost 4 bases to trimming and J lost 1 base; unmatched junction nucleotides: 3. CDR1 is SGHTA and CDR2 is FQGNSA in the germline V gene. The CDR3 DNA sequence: TGTGCCAGCAGCTCGGGACAGTCGAACACTGAAGCTTTCTTT. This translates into CASSSGQSNTEAFF.

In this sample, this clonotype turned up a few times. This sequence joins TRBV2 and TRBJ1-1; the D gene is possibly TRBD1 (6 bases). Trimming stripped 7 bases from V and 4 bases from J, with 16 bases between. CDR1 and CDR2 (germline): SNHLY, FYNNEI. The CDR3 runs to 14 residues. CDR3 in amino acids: CASIQGRGGTEAFF. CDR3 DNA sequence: TGTGCCAGCATCCAAGGGAGAGGGGGCACTGAAGCTTTCTTT.

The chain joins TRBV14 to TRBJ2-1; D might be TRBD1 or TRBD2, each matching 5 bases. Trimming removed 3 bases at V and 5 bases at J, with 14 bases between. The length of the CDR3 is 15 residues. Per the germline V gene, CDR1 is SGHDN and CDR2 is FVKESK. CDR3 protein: CASSQGTADNNEQFF. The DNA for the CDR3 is TGTGCCAGCAGCCAGGGGACCGCAGATAACAATGAGCAGTTCTTC.

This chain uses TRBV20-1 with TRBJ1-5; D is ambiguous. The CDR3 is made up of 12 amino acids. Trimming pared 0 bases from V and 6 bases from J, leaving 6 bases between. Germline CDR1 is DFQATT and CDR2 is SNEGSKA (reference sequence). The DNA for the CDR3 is TGCAGTGCTAGAGAGGGGATTCAGCCCCAGCATTTT. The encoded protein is CSAREGIQPQHF.

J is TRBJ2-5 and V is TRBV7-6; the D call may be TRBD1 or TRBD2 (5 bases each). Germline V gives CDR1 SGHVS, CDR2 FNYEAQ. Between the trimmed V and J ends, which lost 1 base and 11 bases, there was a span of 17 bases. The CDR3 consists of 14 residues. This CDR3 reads CASSLVGADNEQYF. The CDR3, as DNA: TGTGCCAGCAGCTTAGTTGGAGCGGACAATGAGCAGTACTTC.

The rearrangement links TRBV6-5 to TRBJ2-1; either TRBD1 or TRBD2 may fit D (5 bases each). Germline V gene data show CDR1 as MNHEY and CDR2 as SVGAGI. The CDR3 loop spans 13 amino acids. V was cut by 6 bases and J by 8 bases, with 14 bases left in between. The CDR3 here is CASSWDVRDEQFF. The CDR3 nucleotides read TGTGCCAGCAGCTGGGACGTTAGGGATGAGCAGTTCTTC.

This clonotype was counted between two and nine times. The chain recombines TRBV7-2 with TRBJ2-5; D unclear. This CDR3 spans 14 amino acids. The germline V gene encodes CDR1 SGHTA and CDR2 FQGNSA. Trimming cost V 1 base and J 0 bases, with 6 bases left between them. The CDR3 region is CASSLVQNQETQYF. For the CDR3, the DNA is TGTGCCAGCAGCTTAGTGCAAAACCAAGAGACCCAGTACTTC.